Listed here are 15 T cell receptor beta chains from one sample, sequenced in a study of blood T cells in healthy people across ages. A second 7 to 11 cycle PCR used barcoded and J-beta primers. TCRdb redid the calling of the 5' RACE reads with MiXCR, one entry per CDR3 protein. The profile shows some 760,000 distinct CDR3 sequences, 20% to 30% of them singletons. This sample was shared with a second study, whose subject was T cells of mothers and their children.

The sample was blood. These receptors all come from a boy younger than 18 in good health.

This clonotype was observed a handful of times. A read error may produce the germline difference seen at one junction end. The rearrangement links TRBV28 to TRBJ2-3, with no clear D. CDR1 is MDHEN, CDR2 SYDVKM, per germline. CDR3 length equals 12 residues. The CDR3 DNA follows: TGTGCCAGCAGCTTGATGCCAGATACACAGTATTTT. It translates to CASSLMPDTQYF.

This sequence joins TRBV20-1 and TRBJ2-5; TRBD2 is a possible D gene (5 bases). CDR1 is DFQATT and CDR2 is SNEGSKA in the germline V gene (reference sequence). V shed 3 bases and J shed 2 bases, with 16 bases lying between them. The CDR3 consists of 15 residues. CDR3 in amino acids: CSASRLLTVQETQYF. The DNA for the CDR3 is TGCAGTGCTAGTCGACTACTCACCGTGCAAGAGACCCAGTACTTC.

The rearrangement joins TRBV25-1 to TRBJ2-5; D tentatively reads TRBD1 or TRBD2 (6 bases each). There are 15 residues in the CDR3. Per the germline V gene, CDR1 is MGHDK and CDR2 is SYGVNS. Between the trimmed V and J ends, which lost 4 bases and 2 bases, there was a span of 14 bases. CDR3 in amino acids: CASSGARGRQETQYF. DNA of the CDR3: TGTGCCAGCAGTGGGGCTAGGGGGAGGCAAGAGACCCAGTACTTC.

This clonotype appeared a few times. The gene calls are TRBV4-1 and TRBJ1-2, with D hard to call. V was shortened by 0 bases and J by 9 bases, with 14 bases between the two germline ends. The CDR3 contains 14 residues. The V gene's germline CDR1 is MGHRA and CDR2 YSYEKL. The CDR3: CASSQETDGGSYTF. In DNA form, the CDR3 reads TGCGCCAGCAGCCAAGAAACAGATGGAGGCAGCTACACCTTC.

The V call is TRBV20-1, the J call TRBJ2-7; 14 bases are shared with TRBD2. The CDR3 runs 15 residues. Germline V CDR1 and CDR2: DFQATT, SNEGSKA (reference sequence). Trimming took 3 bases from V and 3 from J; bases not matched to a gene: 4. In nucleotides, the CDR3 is TGCAGTGCTAGGCCGGGACTAGCGGGGGTCTACGAGCAGTACTTC. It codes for CSARPGLAGVYEQYF.

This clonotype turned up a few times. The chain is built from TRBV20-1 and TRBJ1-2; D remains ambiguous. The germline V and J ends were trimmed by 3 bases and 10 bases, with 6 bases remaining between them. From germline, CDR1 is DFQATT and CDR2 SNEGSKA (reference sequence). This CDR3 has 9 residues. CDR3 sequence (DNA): TGCAGTGCTAGTCCCGACTACACCTTC. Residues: CSASPDYTF.

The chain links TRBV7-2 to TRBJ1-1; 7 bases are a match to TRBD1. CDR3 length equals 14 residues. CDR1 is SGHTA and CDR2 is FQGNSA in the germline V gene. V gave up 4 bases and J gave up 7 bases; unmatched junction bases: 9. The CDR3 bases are TGTGCCAGCAGCTCCCGGGACAGAAGGTATGAAGCTTTCTTT. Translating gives CASSSRDRRYEAFF.

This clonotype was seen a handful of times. The CDR3 protein is CASSAAPGLRGETQYF. The CDR3, as DNA: TGTGCCAGCAGCGCCGCTCCGGGTCTTAGGGGGGAGACCCAGTACTTC. The rearrangement uses TRBV11-1 and TRBJ2-5; tentative D call: TRBD1 (6 bases). The CDR3 has 16 amino acids. V lost 5 bases, J lost 5 bases, and 21 bases lay in between. Germline V gene sequence: CDR1 SGHAT, CDR2 FQDESV (reference sequence). Full variable domain (outside the CDR3, taken from reference TRBV11-1 and TRBJ2-5): EAEVAQSPRYKITEKSQAVAFWCDPISGHATLYWYRQILGQGPELLVQFQDESVVDDSQLPKDRFSAERLKGVDSTLKIQPAELGDSAMYLCASSAAPGLRGETQYFGPGTRLLVL.

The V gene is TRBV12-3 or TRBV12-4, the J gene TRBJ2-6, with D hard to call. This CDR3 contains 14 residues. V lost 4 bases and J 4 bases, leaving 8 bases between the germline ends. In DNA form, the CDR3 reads TGTGCCAGCAGTTCCGCTCCAGGGGCCAACGTCCTGACTTTC. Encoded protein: CASSSAPGANVLTF.

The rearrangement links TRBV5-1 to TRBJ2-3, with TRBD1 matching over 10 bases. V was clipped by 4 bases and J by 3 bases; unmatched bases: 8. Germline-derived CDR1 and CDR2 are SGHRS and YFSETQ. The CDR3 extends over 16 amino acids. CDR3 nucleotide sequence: TGCGCCAGCAGCCCAAGGACAGGGGGTAAGACAGATACGCAGTATTTT. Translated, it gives CASSPRTGGKTDTQYF.

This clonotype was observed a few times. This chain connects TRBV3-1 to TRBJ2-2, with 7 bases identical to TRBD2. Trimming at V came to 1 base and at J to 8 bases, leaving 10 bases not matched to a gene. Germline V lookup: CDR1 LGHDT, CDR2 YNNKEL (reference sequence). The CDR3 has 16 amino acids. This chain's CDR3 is CASSQVPGGAPGELFF. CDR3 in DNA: TGTGCCAGCAGCCAAGTGCCGGGGGGAGCCCCTGGGGAGCTGTTTTTT.

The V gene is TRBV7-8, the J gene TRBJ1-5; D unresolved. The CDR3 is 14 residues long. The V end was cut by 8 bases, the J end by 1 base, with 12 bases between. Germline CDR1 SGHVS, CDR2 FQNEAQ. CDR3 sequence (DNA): TGTGCCAGCGGGCAGGCTGCAAGCAATCAGCCCCAGCATTTT. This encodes CASGQAASNQPQHF. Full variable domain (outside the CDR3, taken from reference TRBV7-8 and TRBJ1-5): GAGVSQSPRYKVAKRGQDVALRCDPISGHVSLFWYQQALGQGPEFLTYFQNEAQLDKSGLPSDRFFAERPEGSVSTLKIQRTQQEDSAVYLCASGQAASNQPQHFGDGTRLSIL.

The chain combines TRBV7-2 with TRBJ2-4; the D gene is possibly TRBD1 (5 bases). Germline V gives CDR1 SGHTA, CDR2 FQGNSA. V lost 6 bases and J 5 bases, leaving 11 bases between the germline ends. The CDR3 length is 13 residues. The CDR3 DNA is TGTGCCAGCAGTTTACGCAGGGAAAACATTCAGTACTTC. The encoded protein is CASSLRRENIQYF.

The CDR3 loop reads CATSRDQTTNEKLFF. As DNA, the CDR3 is TGTGCCACCAGCAGAGACCAAACAACTAATGAAAAACTGTTTTTT. The chain uses TRBV15 and TRBJ1-4, with no clear D. CDR1 is LNHNV and CDR2 is YYDKDF in the germline V gene (reference sequence). CDR3 length: 15 amino acids. Trimming pared 0 bases from V and 0 bases from J, leaving 5 bases between.

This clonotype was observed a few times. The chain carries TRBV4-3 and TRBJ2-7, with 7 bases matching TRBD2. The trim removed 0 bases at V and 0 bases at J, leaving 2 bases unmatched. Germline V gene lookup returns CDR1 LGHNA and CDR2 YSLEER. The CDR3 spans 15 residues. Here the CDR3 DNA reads TGCGCCAGCAGCCAAGACGGGGGGACCTCCTACGAGCAGTACTTC. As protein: CASSQDGGTSYEQYF.